This T cell receptor beta chain was observed in a study of cytomegalovirus exposure and HLA in healthy donors. Notes on the study in general: The classifier, whose performance was assessed in both the original and validation cohorts, reportedly diagnosed cytomegalovirus status with high specificity and sensitivity.

Trimming took 5 bases from V and 1 from J, leaving 14 bases between them. The CDR3 is 15 amino acids. Germline-derived CDR1 and CDR2 are MNHEY and SVGAGI. In regard to this clone: No antigen is known for it.

Some clones are missing from TCRdb's copy, which holds only in-frame ones; the method was immunoSEQ multiplex PCR. The sample lists 100,000 to 150,000 clones; 75% to 90% were seen once. The source material was PBMCs. The TCR sequence derives from a woman under 30 in good health and CMV-seronegative. The rearrangement joins TRBV6-5 to TRBJ1-2, with D unclear. The CDR3 spells CASSNYGRDNYGYTF. CDR3 nucleotide sequence: TGTGCCAGCAGTAATTACGGGAGGGATAACTATGGCTACACCTTC.